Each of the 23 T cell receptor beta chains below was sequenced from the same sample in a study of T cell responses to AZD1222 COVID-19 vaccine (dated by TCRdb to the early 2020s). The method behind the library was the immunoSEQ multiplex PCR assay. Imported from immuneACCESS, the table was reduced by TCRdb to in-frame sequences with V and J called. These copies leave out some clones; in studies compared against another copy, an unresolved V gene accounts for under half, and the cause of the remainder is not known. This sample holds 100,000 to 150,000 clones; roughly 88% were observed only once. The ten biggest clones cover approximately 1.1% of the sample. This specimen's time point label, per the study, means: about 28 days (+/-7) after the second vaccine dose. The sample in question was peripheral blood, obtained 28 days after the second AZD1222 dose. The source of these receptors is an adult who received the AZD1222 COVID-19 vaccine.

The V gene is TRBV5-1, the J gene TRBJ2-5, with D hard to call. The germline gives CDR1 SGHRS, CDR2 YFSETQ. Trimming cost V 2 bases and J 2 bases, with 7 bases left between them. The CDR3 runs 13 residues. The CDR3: CASSFQVQETQYF. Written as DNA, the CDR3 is TGCGCCAGCAGCTTTCAGGTTCAAGAGACCCAGTACTTC. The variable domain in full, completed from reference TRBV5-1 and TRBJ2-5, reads KAGVTQTPRYLIKTRGQQVTLSCSPISGHRSVSWYQQTPGQGLQFLFEYFSETQRNKGNFPGRFSGRQFSNSRSEMNVSTLELGDSALYLCASSFQVQETQYFGPGTRLLVL.

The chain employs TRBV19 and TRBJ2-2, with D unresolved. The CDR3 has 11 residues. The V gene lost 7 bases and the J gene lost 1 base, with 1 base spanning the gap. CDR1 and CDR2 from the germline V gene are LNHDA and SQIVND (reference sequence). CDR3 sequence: CASKNTGELFF. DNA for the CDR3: TGTGCCAGTAAGAACACCGGGGAGCTGTTTTTT.

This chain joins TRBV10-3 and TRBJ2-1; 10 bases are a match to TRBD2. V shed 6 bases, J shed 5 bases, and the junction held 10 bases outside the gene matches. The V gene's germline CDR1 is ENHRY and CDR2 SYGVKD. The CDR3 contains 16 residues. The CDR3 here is CAISVAGGRLNNEQFF. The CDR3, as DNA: TGTGCCATCAGCGTAGCGGGAGGAAGGCTTAACAATGAGCAGTTCTTC.

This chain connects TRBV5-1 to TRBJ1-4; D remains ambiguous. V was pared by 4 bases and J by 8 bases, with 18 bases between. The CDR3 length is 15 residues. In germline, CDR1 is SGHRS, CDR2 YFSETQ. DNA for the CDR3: TGCGCCAGCAGCCCCGGCCAGAGTGTCGGCGAAAAACTGTTTTTT. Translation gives CASSPGQSVGEKLFF.

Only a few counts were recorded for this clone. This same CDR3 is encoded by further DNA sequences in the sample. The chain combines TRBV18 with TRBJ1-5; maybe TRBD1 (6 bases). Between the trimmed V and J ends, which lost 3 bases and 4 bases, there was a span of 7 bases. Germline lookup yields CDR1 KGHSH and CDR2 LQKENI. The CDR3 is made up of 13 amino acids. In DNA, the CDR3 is TGTGCCAGCTCACCGCAGGGGAATCAGCCCCAGCATTTT. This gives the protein CASSPQGNQPQHF.

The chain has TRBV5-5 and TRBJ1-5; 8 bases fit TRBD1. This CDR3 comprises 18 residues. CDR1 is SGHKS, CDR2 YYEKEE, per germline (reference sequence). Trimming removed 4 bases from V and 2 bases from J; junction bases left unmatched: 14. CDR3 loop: CASSIHGQGAVGNQPQHF. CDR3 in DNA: TGTGCCAGCAGCATCCACGGTCAGGGGGCGGTTGGCAATCAGCCCCAGCATTTT.

DNA for the CDR3: TGCGCCAGCAGCTTGAACGGGGGGTCCGAAAAACTGTTTTTT. Amino acids: CASSLNGGSEKLFF. This sequence joins TRBV5-1 and TRBJ1-4, with TRBD1 as a possible D gene (5 bases). Between the trimmed V and J ends, which lost 1 base and 8 bases, there was a span of 12 bases. Germline V gene sequence: CDR1 SGHRS, CDR2 YFSETQ. The CDR3 has 14 residues.

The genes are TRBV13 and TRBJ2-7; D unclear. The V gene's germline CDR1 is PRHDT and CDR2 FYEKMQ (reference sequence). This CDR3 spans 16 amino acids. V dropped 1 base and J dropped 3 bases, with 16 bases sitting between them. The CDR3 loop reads CASSLAGRGVSYEQYF. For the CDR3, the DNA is TGTGCCAGCAGCTTAGCGGGCCGTGGGGTCAGCTACGAGCAGTACTTC. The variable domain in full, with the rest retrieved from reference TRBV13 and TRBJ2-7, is AAGVIQSPRHLIKEKRETATLKCYPIPRHDTVYWYQQGPGQDPQFLISFYEKMQSDKGSIPDRFSAQQFSDYHSELNMSSLELGDSALYFCASSLAGRGVSYEQYFGPGTRLTVT.

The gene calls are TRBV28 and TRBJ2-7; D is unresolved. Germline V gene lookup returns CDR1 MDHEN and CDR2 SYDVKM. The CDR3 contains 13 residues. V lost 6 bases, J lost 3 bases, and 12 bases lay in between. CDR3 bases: TGTGCCAGCAGGAAACAGATATACTACGAGCAGTACTTC. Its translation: CASRKQIYYEQYF.

CDR3 nucleotides: TGTGCCAGCAGCCAGGACATGGGTTATAATTCACCCCTCCACTTT. Its translation: CASSQDMGYNSPLHF. The V call is TRBV7-3, the J call TRBJ1-6; perhaps TRBD1 as D (5 bases). V was pared by 5 bases and J by 4 bases, with 12 bases between. CDR1 and CDR2 (germline): SGHTA, FQGTGA. This CDR3 is 15 amino acids long.

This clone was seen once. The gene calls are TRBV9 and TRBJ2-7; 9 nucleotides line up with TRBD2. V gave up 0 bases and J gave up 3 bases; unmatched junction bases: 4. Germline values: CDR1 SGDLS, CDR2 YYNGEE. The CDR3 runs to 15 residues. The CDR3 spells CASSVDSGSFYEQYF. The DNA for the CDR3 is TGTGCCAGCAGCGTAGATAGCGGGAGCTTCTACGAGCAGTACTTC. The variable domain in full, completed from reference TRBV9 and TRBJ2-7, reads DSGVTQTPKHLITATGQRVTLRCSPRSGDLSVYWYQQSLDQGLQFLIQYYNGEERAKGNILERFSAQQFPDLHSELNLSSLELGDSALYFCASSVDSGSFYEQYFGPGTRLTVT.

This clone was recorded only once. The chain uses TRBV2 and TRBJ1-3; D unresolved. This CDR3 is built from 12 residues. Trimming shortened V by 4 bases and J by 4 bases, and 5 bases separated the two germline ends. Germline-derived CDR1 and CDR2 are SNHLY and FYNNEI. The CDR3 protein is CASSVSGNTIYF. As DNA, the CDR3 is TGTGCCAGCAGTGTATCAGGAAACACCATATATTTT.

CDR3 amino acids: CASSQDPHFNEQFF. DNA for the CDR3: TGTGCCAGCAGCCAAGATCCGCACTTCAATGAGCAGTTCTTC. The rearrangement joins TRBV3-1 (or the pseudogene TRBV3-2) to TRBJ2-1; D is uncertain. Germline V lookup: CDR1 LGHDT, CDR2 YNNKEL (reference sequence). The CDR3 is made up of 14 amino acids. With 0 bases removed from V and 6 bases from J, the gap between germline ends came to 9 bases.

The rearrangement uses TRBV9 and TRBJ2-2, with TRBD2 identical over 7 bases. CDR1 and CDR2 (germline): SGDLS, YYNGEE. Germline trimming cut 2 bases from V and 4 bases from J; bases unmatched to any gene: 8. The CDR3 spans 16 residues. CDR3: CASSVGAREGTGELFF. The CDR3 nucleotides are TGTGCCAGCAGCGTGGGCGCTAGGGAGGGCACCGGGGAGCTGTTTTTT.

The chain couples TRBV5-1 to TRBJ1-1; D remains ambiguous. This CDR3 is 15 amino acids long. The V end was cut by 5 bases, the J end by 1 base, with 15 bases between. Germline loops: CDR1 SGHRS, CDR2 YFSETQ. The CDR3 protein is CASRLYAGRNTEAFF. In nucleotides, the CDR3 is TGCGCCAGCAGATTGTATGCCGGACGGAACACTGAAGCTTTCTTT.

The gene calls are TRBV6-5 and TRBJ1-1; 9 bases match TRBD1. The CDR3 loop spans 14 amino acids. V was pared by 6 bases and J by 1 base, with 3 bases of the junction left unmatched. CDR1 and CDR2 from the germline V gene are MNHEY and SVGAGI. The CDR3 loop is CASSVDRGNTEAFF. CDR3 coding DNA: TGTGCCAGCAGCGTGGACAGGGGGAACACTGAAGCTTTCTTT.

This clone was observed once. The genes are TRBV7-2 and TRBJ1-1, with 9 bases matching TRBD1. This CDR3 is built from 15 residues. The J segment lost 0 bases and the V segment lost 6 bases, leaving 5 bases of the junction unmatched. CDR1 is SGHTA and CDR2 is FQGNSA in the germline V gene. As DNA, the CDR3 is TGTGCCAGCAGTTGGGACAGGGTCATGAACACTGAAGCTTTCTTT. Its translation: CASSWDRVMNTEAFF. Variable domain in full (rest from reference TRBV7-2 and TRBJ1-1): GAGVSQSPSNKVTEKGKDVELRCDPISGHTALYWYRQSLGQGLEFLIYFQGNSAPDKSGLPSDRFSAERTGGSVSTLTIQRTQQEDSAVYLCASSWDRVMNTEAFFGQGTRLTVV.

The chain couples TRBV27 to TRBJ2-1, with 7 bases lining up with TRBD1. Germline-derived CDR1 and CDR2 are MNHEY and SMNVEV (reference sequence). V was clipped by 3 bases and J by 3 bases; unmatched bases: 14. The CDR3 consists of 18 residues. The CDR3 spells CASSFGLRGRRVYNEQFF. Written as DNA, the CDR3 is TGTGCCAGCAGTTTTGGCCTGAGGGGGCGGCGGGTCTACAATGAGCAGTTCTTC.

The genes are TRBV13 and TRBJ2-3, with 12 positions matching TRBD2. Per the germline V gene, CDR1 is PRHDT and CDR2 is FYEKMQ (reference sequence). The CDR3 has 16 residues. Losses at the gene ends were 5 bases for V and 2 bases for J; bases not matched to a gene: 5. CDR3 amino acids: CASSPGLAGYTDTQYF. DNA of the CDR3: TGTGCCAGCAGCCCGGGACTAGCGGGCTACACAGATACGCAGTATTTT.

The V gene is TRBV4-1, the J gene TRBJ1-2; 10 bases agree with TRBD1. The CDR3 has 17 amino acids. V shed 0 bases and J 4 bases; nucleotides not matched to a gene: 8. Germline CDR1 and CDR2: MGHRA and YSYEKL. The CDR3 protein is CASSQDPGQGTLYGYTF. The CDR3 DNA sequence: TGCGCCAGCAGCCAAGACCCGGGACAGGGGACCCTCTATGGCTACACCTTC.

CDR3 DNA: TGTGCCAGCAGCCCGACAGGGTCGTTTTCCTACGAGCAGTACTTC. Residues: CASSPTGSFSYEQYF. The chain employs TRBV9 and TRBJ2-7, with 7 positions matching TRBD1. The ends lost 4 bases at V and 1 base at J; junction bases unmatched: 8. The CDR3 runs 15 residues. CDR1 and CDR2 (germline): SGDLS, YYNGEE.

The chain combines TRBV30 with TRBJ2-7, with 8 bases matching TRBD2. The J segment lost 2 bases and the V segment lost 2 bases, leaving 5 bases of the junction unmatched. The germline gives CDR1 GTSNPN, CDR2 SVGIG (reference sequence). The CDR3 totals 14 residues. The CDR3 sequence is CAWSSAGVPYEQYF. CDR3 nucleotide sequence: TGTGCCTGGAGTTCAGCGGGAGTTCCCTACGAGCAGTACTTC. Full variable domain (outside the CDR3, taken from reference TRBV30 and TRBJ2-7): SQTIHQWPATLVQPVGSPLSLECTVEGTSNPNLYWYRQAAGRGLQLLFYSVGIGQISSEVPQNLSASRPQDRQFILSSKKLLLSDSGFYLCAWSSAGVPYEQYFGPGTRLTVT.

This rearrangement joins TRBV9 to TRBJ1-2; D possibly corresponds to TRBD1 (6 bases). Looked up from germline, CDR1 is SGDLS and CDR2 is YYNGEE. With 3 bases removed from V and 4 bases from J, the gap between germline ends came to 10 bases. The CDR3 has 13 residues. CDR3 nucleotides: TGTGCCAGCAGCGAGGGGGGGAGCTATGGCTACACCTTC. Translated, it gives CASSEGGSYGYTF.